The next 3 T cell receptor beta chains were all read from a single sample in a study of vaccination and CD4 T cells after COVID-19. The Oncomine TCR Beta short-read assay was applied to DNA of cultured CD4+ T cells. From the PCR reads, TCRdb called clonotypes with MiXCR, one entry per CDR3 protein. The table shows about 16,000 distinct CDR3 sequences, with 35% to 50% occurring only once. Their antigens remain unidentified. As for treatment: approximately nine-day PBMC culture with coronavirus spike peptide pools or control peptides (ViraFEST assay). The source was CD4+ T cells from blood, cultured in vitro, collected after SARS-CoV-2 vaccination. These receptors came from a human donor who had recovered from COVID-19.

This clonotype was picked up a small number of times. The rearrangement links TRBV5-1 to TRBJ1-4; D not resolved. The CDR3 extends over 14 amino acids. Trimming took 6 bases from V and 3 from J, leaving 12 bases between them. The germline CDR1 and CDR2 sequences are SGHRS and YFSETQ. The DNA of the CDR3 is TGCGCCAGCAACCAATGGGGTGCTAATGAAAAACTGTTTTTT. This encodes CASNQWGANEKLFF.

The chain carries TRBV2 and TRBJ1-2, with D unresolved. V lost 6 bases, J lost 8 bases, and 16 bases lay in between. CDR1 and CDR2 (germline): SNHLY, FYNNEI. This CDR3 region has 13 residues. CDR3 nucleotides: TGTGCCAGCAGCCGAACTCTCGCTTTGGGCTACACCTTC. Encoded protein: CASSRTLALGYTF.

This clonotype has only a few counts. The V gene is TRBV6-1, the J gene TRBJ2-2; 8 bases fit TRBD1. Germline CDR1 and CDR2: MNHNS and SASEGT. CDR3 size: 16 residues. Trimming removed 4 bases from V and 6 bases from J; junction bases left unmatched: 10. DNA for the CDR3: TGTGCCAGCAGTGCTCAGACAGGGGTGGGGTCCGGGGAGCTGTTTTTT. It yields the protein CASSAQTGVGSGELFF.